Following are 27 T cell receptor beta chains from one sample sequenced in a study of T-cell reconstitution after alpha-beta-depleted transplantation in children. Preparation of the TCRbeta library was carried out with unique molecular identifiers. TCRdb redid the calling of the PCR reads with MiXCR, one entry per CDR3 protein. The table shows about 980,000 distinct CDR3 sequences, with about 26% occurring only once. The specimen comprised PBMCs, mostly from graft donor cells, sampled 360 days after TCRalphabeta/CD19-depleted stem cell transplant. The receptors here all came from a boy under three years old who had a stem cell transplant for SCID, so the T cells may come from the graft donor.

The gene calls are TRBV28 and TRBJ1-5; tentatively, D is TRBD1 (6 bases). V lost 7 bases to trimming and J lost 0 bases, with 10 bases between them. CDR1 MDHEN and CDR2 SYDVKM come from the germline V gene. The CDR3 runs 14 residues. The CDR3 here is CASTRDNSNQPQHF. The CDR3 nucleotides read TGTGCCAGCACCCGGGACAATAGCAATCAGCCCCAGCATTTT. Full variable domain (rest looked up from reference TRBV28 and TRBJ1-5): DVKVTQSSRYLVKRTGEKVFLECVQDMDHENMFWYRQDPGLGLRLIYFSYDVKMKEKGDIPEGYSVSREKKERFSLILESASTNQTSMYLCASTRDNSNQPQHFGDGTRLSIL.

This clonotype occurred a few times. DNA of the CDR3: TGTGCCAGCACGCAGCTGCAGGGGCGGAGTGGCTACACCTTC. It translates to CASTQLQGRSGYTF. J is TRBJ1-2 and V is TRBV5-5; tentatively, D is TRBD1 (6 bases). Germline-derived CDR1 and CDR2 are SGHKS and YYEKEE (reference sequence). This CDR3 has 14 residues. With 6 bases removed from V and 7 bases from J, the gap between germline ends came to 19 bases.

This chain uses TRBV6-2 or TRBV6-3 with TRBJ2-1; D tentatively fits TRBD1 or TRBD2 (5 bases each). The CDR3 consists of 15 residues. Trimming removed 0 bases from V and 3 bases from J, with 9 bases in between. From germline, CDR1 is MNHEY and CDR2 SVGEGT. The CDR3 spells CASSYSGVLYNEQFF. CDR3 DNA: TGTGCCAGCAGTTACTCGGGGGTACTCTACAATGAGCAGTTCTTC.

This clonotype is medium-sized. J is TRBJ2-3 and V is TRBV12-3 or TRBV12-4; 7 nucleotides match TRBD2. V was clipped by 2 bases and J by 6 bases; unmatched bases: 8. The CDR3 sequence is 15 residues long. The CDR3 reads CASSLIVVGGDTQYF. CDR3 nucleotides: TGTGCCAGCAGTTTAATAGTCGTGGGGGGGGATACGCAGTATTTT.

This CDR3 reads CASSPGTGLNNEQFF. The CDR3 nucleotides are TGTGCCAGCAGTCCAGGGACAGGCCTAAACAATGAGCAGTTCTTC. The rearrangement joins TRBV6-1 to TRBJ2-1, with TRBD1 identical over 8 bases. After removal of 5 bases from V and 5 bases from J, the junction contained 8 bases not matched to a gene. Germline V gene sequence: CDR1 MNHNS, CDR2 SASEGT. This CDR3 has 15 amino acids.

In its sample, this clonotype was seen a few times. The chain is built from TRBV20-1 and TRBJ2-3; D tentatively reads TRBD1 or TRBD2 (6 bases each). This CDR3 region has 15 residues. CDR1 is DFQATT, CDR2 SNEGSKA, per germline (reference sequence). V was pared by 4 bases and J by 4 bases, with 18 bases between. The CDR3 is CSAKMGGQTADTQYF. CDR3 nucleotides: TGCAGTGCTAAGATGGGGGGCCAAACAGCAGATACGCAGTATTTT.

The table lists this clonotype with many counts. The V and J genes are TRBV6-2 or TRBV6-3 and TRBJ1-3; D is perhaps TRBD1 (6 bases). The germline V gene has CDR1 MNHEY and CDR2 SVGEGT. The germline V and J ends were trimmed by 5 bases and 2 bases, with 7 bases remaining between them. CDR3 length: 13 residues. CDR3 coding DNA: TGTGCCAGCAGTCAGGGGACTGGAAACACCATATATTTT. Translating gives CASSQGTGNTIYF.

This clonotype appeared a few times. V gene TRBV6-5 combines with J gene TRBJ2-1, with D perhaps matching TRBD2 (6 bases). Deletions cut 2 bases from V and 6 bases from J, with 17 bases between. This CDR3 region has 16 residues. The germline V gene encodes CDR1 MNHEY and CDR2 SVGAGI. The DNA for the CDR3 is TGTGCCAGCAGTTACGGCGGCAGGGAGGTAGTCAATGAGCAGTTCTTC. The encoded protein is CASSYGGREVVNEQFF.

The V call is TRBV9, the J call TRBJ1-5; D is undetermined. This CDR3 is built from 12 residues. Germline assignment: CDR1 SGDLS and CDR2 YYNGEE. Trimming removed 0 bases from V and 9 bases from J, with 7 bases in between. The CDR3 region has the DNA TGTGCCAGCAGCGTAGGCGGTTGGCCCCAGCATTTT. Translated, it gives CASSVGGWPQHF.

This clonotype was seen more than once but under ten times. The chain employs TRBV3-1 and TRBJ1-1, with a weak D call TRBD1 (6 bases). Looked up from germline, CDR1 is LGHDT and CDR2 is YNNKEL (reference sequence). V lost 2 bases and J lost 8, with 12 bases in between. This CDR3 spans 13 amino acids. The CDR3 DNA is TGTGCCAGCAGCCAATCGAGCAGGGGAGAAGCTTTCTTT. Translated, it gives CASSQSSRGEAFF.

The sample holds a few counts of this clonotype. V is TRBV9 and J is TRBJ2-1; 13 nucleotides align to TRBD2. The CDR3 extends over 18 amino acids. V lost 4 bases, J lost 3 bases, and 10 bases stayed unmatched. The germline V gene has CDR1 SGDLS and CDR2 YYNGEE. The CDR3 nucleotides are TGTGCCAGCAGCCCTAGGACTAGCGGGGGCCCACTCTACAATGAGCAGTTCTTC. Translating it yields CASSPRTSGGPLYNEQFF.

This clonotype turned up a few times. The CDR3 DNA follows: TGCGCCAGCAGCCAAGGGCCAGGGCCATATAGCAATCAGCCCCAGCATTTT. Translated, it gives CASSQGPGPYSNQPQHF. This chain connects TRBV4-1 to TRBJ1-5; TRBD1 might be the D (5 bases). V lost 1 base and J 0 bases, leaving 13 bases between the germline ends. The CDR3 has 17 residues. Germline-derived CDR1 and CDR2 are MGHRA and YSYEKL.

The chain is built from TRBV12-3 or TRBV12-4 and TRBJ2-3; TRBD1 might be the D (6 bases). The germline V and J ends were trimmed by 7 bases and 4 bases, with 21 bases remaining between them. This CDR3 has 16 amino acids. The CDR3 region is CASTEVQQGRADTQYF. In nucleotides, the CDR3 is TGTGCCAGCACCGAGGTCCAGCAGGGGCGGGCAGATACGCAGTATTTT.

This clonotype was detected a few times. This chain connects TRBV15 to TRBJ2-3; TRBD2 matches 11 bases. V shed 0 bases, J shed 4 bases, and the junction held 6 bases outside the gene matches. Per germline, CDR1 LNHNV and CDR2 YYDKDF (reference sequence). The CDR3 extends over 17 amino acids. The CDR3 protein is CATSRDLLAGVSDTQYF. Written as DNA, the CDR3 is TGTGCCACCAGCAGAGACCTACTAGCGGGGGTTTCAGATACGCAGTATTTT.

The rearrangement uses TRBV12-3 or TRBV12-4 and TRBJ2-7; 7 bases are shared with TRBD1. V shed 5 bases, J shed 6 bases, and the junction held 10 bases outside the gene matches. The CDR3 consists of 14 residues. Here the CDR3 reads CASSVNRGPGEQYF. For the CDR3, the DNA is TGTGCCAGCAGTGTGAACAGGGGCCCGGGCGAGCAGTACTTC.

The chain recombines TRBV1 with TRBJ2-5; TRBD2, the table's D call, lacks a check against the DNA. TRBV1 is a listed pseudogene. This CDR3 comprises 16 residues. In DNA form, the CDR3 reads TGCACCAGCAGCTCGACTAGCGGGGGCCTTCAAGAGACCCAGTACTTC. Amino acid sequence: CTSSSTSGGLQETQYF.

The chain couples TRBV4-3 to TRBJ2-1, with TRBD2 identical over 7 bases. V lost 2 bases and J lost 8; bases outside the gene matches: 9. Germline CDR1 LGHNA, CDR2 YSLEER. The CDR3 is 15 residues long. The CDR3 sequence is CASSQLAVRGDEQFF. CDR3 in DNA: TGCGCCAGCAGCCAACTAGCGGTCCGGGGGGATGAGCAGTTCTTC.

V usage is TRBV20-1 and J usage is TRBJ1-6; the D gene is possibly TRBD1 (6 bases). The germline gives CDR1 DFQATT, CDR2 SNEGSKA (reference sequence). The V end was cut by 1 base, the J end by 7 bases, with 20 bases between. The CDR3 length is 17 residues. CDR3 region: CSARGGDIVDQNSPLHF. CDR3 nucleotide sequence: TGCAGTGCTAGAGGGGGGGACATAGTAGACCAGAATTCACCCCTCCACTTT.

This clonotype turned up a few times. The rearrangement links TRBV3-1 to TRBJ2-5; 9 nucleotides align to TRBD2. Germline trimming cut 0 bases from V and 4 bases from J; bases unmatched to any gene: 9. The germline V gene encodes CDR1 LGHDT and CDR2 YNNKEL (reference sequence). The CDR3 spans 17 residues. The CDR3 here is CASSQDPTAGGLETQYF. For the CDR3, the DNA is TGTGCCAGCAGCCAAGATCCTACAGCGGGGGGTTTAGAGACCCAGTACTTC.

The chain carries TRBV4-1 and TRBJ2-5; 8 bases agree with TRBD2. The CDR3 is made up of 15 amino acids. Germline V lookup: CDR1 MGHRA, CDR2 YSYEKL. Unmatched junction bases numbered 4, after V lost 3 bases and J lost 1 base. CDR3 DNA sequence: TGCGCCAGCAGCCACTTTGCGGGAGGCCAAGAGACCCAGTACTTC. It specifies CASSHFAGGQETQYF.

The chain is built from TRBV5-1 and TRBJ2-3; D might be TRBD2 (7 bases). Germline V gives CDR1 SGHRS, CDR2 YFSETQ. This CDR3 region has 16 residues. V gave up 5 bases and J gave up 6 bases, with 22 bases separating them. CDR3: CASSRPTGGQGDTQYF. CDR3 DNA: TGCGCCAGCAGTCGCCCAACGGGGGGCCAGGGGGATACGCAGTATTTT.

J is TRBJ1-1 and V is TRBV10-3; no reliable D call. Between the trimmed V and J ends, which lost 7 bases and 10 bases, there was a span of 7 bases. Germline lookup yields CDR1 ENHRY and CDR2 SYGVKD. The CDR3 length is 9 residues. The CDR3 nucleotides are TGTGCCATCACCAGTGGAGCTTTCTTT. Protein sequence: CAITSGAFF.

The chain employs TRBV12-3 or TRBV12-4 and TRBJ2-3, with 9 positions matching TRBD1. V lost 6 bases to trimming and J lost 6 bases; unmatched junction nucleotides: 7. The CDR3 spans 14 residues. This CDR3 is CASRIGTGLDTQYF. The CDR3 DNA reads TGTGCCAGCAGAATAGGGACAGGGTTGGATACGCAGTATTTT.

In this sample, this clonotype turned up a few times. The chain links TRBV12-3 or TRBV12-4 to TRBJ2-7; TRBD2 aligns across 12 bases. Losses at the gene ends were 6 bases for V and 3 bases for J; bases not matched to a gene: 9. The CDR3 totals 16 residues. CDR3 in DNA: TGTGCCAGCAGCTTTCCTAGCGGGGGGGCCTTCTACGAGCAGTACTTC. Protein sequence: CASSFPSGGAFYEQYF.

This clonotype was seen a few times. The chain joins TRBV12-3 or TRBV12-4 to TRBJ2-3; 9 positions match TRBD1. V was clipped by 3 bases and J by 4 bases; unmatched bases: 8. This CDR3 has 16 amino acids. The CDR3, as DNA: TGTGCCAGCAGTTTCGGTGCTCGACAGGGGGCAGATACGCAGTATTTT. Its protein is CASSFGARQGADTQYF.

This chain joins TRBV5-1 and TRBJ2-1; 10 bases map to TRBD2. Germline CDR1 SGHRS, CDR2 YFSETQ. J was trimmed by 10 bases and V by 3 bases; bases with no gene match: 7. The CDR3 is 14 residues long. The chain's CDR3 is CASSSTGLAPEQFF. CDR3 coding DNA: TGCGCCAGCAGCTCCACGGGACTAGCGCCAGAGCAGTTCTTC. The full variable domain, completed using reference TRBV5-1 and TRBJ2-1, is KAGVTQTPRYLIKTRGQQVTLSCSPISGHRSVSWYQQTPGQGLQFLFEYFSETQRNKGNFPGRFSGRQFSNSRSEMNVSTLELGDSALYLCASSSTGLAPEQFFGPGTRLTVL.

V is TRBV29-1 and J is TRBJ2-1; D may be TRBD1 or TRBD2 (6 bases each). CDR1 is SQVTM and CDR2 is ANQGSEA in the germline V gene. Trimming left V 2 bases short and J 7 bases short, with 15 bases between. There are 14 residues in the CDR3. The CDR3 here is CSVEKGGLGNEQFF. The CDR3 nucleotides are TGCAGCGTTGAAAAGGGGGGCTTGGGTAATGAGCAGTTCTTC.